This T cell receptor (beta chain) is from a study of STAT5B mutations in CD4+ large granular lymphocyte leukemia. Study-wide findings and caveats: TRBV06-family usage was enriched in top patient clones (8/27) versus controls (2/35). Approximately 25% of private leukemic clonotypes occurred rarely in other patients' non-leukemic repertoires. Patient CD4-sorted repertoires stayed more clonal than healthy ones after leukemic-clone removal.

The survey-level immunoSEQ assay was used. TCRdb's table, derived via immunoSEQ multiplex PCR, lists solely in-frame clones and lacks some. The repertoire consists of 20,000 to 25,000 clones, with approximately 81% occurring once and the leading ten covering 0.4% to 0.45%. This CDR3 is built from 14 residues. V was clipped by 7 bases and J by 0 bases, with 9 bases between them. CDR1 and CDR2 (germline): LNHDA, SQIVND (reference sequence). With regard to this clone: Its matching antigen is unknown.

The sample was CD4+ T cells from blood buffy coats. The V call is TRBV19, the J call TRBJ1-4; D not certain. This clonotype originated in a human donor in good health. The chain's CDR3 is CASTAQTTNEKLFF. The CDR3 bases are TGTGCCAGTACCGCACAGACAACTAATGAAAAACTGTTTTTT.